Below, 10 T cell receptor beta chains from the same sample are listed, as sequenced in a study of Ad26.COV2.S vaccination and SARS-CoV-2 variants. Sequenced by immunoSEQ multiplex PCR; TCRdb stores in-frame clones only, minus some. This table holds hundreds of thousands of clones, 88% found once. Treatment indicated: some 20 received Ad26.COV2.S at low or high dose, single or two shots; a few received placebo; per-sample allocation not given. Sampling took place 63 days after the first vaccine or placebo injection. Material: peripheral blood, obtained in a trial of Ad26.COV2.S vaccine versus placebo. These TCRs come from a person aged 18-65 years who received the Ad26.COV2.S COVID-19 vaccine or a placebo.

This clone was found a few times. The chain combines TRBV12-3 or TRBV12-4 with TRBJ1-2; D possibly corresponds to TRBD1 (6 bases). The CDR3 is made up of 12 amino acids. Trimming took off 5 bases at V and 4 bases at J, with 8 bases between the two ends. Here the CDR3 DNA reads TGTGCCAGCAGTAAGACAGGCTATGGCTACACCTTC. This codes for CASSKTGYGYTF.

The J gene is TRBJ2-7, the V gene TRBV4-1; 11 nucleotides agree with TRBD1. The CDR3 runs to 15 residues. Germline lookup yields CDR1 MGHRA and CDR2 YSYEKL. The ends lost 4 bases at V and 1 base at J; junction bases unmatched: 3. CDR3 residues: CASSLGQGASYEQYF. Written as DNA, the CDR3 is TGCGCCAGCAGCCTAGGACAGGGGGCTTCCTACGAGCAGTACTTC.

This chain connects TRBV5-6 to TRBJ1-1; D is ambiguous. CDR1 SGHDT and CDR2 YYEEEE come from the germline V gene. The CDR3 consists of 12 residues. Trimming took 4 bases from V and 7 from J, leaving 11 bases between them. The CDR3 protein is CASSQDFIEAFF. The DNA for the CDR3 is TGTGCCAGCAGCCAAGATTTCATTGAAGCTTTCTTT.

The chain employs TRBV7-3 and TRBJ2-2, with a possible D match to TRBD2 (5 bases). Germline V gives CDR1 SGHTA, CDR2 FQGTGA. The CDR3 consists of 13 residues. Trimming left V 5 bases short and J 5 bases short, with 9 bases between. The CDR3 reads CASSPSGTGELFF. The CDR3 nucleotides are TGTGCCAGCAGCCCCAGCGGTACCGGGGAGCTGTTTTTT.

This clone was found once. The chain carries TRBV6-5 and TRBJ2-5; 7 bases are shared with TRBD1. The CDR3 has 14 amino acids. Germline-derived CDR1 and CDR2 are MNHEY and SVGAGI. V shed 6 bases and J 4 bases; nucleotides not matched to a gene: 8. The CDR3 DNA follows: TGTGCCAGCAGCGCCGACAGGGTGGGAGAGACCCAGTACTTC. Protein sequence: CASSADRVGETQYF.

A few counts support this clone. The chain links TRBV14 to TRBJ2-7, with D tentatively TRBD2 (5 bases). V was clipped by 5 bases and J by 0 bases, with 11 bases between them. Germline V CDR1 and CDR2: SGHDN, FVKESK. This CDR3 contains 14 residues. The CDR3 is CASSSSRDSYEQYF. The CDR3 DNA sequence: TGTGCCAGCAGCTCCTCCCGGGACTCCTACGAGCAGTACTTC.

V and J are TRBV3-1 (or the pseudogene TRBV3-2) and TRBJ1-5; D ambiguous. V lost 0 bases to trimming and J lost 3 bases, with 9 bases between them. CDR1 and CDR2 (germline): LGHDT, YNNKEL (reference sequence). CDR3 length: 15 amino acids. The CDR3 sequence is CASSQEASSNQPQHF. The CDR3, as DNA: TGTGCCAGCAGCCAAGAAGCCAGCTCCAATCAGCCCCAGCATTTT.

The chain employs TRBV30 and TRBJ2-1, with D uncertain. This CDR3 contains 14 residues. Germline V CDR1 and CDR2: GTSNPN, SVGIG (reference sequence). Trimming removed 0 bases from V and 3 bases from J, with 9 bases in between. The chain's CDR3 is CAWSVLLDYNEQFF. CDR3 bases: TGTGCCTGGAGTGTACTGTTGGACTACAATGAGCAGTTCTTC.

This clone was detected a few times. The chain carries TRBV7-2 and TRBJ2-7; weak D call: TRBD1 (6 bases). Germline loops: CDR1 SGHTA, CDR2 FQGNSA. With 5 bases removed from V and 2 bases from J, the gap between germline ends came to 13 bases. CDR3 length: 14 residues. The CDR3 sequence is CASSLTGPPYEQYF. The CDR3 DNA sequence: TGTGCCAGCAGCCTAACAGGGCCTCCCTACGAGCAGTACTTC.

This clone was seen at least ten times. The CDR3 DNA reads TGTGCCAGCAGCGTACGAGACGAGGAAGGACAGGGGGTTTCATCCGGGGAGCTGTTTTTT. Translation: CASSVRDEEGQGVSSGELFF. The chain uses TRBV9 and TRBJ2-2; the match to TRBD1 covers 10 bases. Trimming removed 1 base from V and 6 bases from J; junction bases left unmatched: 18. Germline V gives CDR1 SGDLS, CDR2 YYNGEE. This CDR3 region has 20 residues. Full variable domain (rest looked up from reference TRBV9 and TRBJ2-2): DSGVTQTPKHLITATGQRVTLRCSPRSGDLSVYWYQQSLDQGLQFLIQYYNGEERAKGNILERFSAQQFPDLHSELNLSSLELGDSALYFCASSVRDEEGQGVSSGELFFGEGSRLTVL.